This T cell receptor (beta chain) stems from a study of blood T cell repertoires in COVID-19. J lost 0 bases, V lost 5 bases, and 4 bases had no gene match. Germline V lookup: CDR1 SNHLY, CDR2 FYNNEI. The CDR3 loop spans 16 amino acids. The method was immunoSEQ multiplex PCR; TCRdb's version includes in-frame clones alone and lacks a portion of them. This table holds approximately 61,000 clones, 65% to 80% found once. The rearrangement uses TRBV2 and TRBJ2-7; TRBD2 matches 13 bases. The TCR originated in a woman in her 70s with acute or convalescent COVID-19. The sample was peripheral blood. CDR3 DNA: TGTGCCAGCAGTAGGGGACTAGCGGGGCTCTCCTACGAGCAGTACTTC. It encodes CASSRGLAGLSYEQYF.